This entry lists 18 T cell receptor beta chains sequenced from one sample in a study of T cell repertoires in cytomegalovirus infection. TCRdb re-called the reads with MiXCR, one entry per CDR3 protein. This table holds around 330,000 distinct CDR3 sequences, 15% to 20% found once. The specimen was PBMCs. Receptors were obtained from a human donor in good health (CMV status not recorded). Some clones in this sample may be carry-over from other donors' samples.

This chain links TRBV9 with TRBJ1-5; D gene unclear. V was clipped by 0 bases and J by 4 bases, with 11 bases between them. Germline V CDR1 and CDR2: SGDLS, YYNGEE. The CDR3 totals 15 residues. The CDR3 reads CASSVGWSFNQPQHF. CDR3 nucleotide sequence: TGTGCCAGCAGCGTAGGCTGGAGTTTTAATCAGCCCCAGCATTTT.

CDR3 residues: CASRGGHRIETQYF. The CDR3 DNA sequence: TGTGCCAGCAGAGGGGGGCACCGCATCGAGACCCAGTACTTC. This chain links TRBV2 with TRBJ2-5; the D gene could be TRBD1 or TRBD2 (6 bases each). V was pared by 6 bases and J by 5 bases, with 16 bases between. Germline CDR1 is SNHLY and CDR2 is FYNNEI. The CDR3 extends over 14 amino acids.

The genes are TRBV4-1 and TRBJ2-3; TRBD1 aligns across 9 bases. Germline V gene data show CDR1 as MGHRA and CDR2 as YSYEKL. The CDR3 contains 17 residues. After removal of 4 bases from V and 0 bases from J, the junction contained 8 bases not matched to a gene. CDR3 nucleotide sequence: TGCGCCAGCAGCCCTACCCGGACAGGGGCTAGCACAGATACGCAGTATTTT. Translated: CASSPTRTGASTDTQYF.

The chain employs TRBV12-3 or TRBV12-4 and TRBJ2-3, with 13 bases fitting TRBD2. This CDR3 is 19 amino acids long. The J segment lost 1 base and the V segment lost 6 bases, leaving 13 bases of the junction unmatched. CDR3: CASSPTTSGGQFGTDTQYF. DNA for the CDR3: TGTGCCAGCAGCCCAACGACTAGCGGGGGGCAGTTCGGCACAGATACGCAGTATTTT.

This clonotype appeared a single time. The chain carries TRBV28 and TRBJ1-2, with no clear D. Germline CDR1 is MDHEN and CDR2 is SYDVKM. V lost 11 bases and J 7 bases, leaving 20 bases between the germline ends. The CDR3 is 13 amino acids. The CDR3 is CAWSTGPGGGYTF. The CDR3 nucleotides are TGTGCCTGGTCTACCGGGCCAGGAGGTGGCTACACCTTC.

This clonotype has only a few counts. The genes are TRBV28 and TRBJ1-1; D is undetermined. CDR1 and CDR2 from the germline V gene are MDHEN and SYDVKM. The V end was cut by 5 bases, the J end by 5 bases, with 15 bases between. The CDR3 is 14 residues long. The CDR3 region is CASSERSRRTEAFF. The CDR3, as DNA: TGTGCCAGCAGTGAGCGTTCTCGGAGGACTGAAGCTTTCTTT.

The chain links TRBV10-3 to TRBJ2-7; D unclear. The ends were cut back, 6 bases at V and 6 bases at J, with 15 bases in the middle. Germline assignment: CDR1 ENHRY and CDR2 SYGVKD. The CDR3 consists of 13 residues. The CDR3 coding sequence is TGTGCCATCAGGGCCGGAAGTGATGGCGAGCAGTACTTC. It codes for CAIRAGSDGEQYF.

This clonotype has only a few counts. This chain uses TRBV10-3 with TRBJ2-1, with D perhaps matching TRBD1 (5 bases). Trimming removed 6 bases from V and 2 bases from J, with 8 bases in between. CDR3 length equals 13 residues. Germline lookup yields CDR1 ENHRY and CDR2 SYGVKD. Here the CDR3 DNA reads TGTGCCATCAGCGCAGGGCCCTACAATGAGCAGTTCTTC. Protein sequence: CAISAGPYNEQFF.

This clonotype appeared a few times. A much larger clone differs by one base, so this may be a read error. The V and J genes are TRBV27 and TRBJ2-3; perhaps TRBD1 as D (6 bases). V dropped 6 bases and J dropped 4 bases, with 8 bases sitting between them. In germline, CDR1 is MNHEY, CDR2 SMNVEV (reference sequence). The CDR3 runs 12 residues. CDR3 coding DNA: TGTGCCAGCAGACGGACAGCAGATACGCAGTATTTT. Its translation: CASRRTADTQYF.

This clonotype was observed a handful of times. The chain's CDR3 is CSGQVGYTEAFF. The CDR3 DNA follows: TGCAGCGGCCAAGTGGGGTACACTGAAGCTTTCTTT. The chain carries TRBV29-1 and TRBJ1-1; D unresolved. The CDR3 spans 12 residues. V gave up 7 bases and J gave up 3 bases, with 12 bases separating them. Germline V gene sequence: CDR1 SQVTM, CDR2 ANQGSEA.

The CDR3 spells CSATGRGARDSPLHF. In DNA, the CDR3 is TGCAGTGCTACAGGCCGGGGGGCGCGAGATTCACCCCTCCACTTT. J is TRBJ1-6 and V is TRBV20-1; D may be TRBD1 (6 bases). Germline V gives CDR1 DFQATT, CDR2 SNEGSKA (reference sequence). The CDR3 has 15 amino acids. V dropped 4 bases and J dropped 8 bases, with 18 bases sitting between them.

V is TRBV20-1 and J is TRBJ2-7, with TRBD2 matching over 10 bases. The V gene end was trimmed by 5 bases and the J gene end by 9 bases; junction bases not matched to a gene: 13. This CDR3 contains 14 residues. Germline V CDR1 and CDR2: DFQATT, SNEGSKA (reference sequence). The DNA of the CDR3 is TGCAGTGCTTTTAAAGCGGGGGGGGAAGTCGGGCAGTACTTC. Translation: CSAFKAGGEVGQYF.

This clonotype has just a few counts. The V and J genes are TRBV10-3 and TRBJ1-5; 11 bases are shared with TRBD1. Germline V gives CDR1 ENHRY, CDR2 SYGVKD. The V gene end was trimmed by 2 bases and the J gene end by 4 bases; junction bases not matched to a gene: 1. This CDR3 contains 15 residues. In DNA form, the CDR3 reads TGTGCCATCAGTGAGGGGACAGGGGGAAATCAGCCCCAGCATTTT. It is translated as CAISEGTGGNQPQHF.

The genes are TRBV4-1 and TRBJ2-2, with D maybe TRBD1 (5 bases). Germline loops: CDR1 MGHRA, CDR2 YSYEKL. V was shortened by 1 base and J by 2 bases, with 8 bases between the two germline ends. The CDR3 consists of 15 residues. The CDR3 reads CASSQADRNTGELFF. The CDR3 DNA reads as TGCGCCAGCAGCCAAGCCGACAGAAACACCGGGGAGCTGTTTTTT.

This clonotype occurred a few times. This chain uses TRBV6-2 or TRBV6-3 with TRBJ1-5, with D possibly matching TRBD1 (5 bases). V was cut by 8 bases and J by 2 bases, with 10 bases left in between. The CDR3 covers 13 residues. The germline V gene has CDR1 MNHEY and CDR2 SVGEGT. Written as DNA, the CDR3 is TGTGCCAGCCTTCGGGACGGCAATCAGCCCCAGCATTTT. Translation: CASLRDGNQPQHF.

The V call is TRBV20-1, the J call TRBJ2-3, with a weak D call TRBD1 (6 bases). Trimming stripped 3 bases from V and 1 base from J, with 14 bases between. The CDR3 is 15 amino acids. CDR1 and CDR2 (germline): DFQATT, SNEGSKA (reference sequence). CDR3 region: CSASVQGVGTDTQYF. In nucleotides, the CDR3 is TGCAGTGCTAGCGTACAGGGTGTCGGCACAGATACGCAGTATTTT.

This clonotype has only a few counts. This chain links TRBV28 with TRBJ1-6; D remains unclear. This CDR3 comprises 12 residues. Germline V CDR1 and CDR2: MDHEN, SYDVKM. The V gene lost 3 bases and the J gene lost 10 bases, with 7 bases spanning the gap. CDR3 sequence reads: CASSLVHSPLHF. DNA of the CDR3: TGTGCCAGCAGTTTGGTGCACTCACCCCTCCACTTT.

The V and J genes are TRBV7-2 and TRBJ2-2; 9 bases are a match to TRBD1. V was clipped by 1 base and J by 4 bases; unmatched bases: 1. This CDR3 contains 15 residues. Germline V gene lookup returns CDR1 SGHTA and CDR2 FQGNSA. CDR3 coding DNA: TGTGCCAGCAGCTTAGGGACAGGGGCCACCGGGGAGCTGTTTTTT. Its translation: CASSLGTGATGELFF.